This entry concerns a single T cell receptor (beta chain). What this receptor recognizes is not known. No base qualities exist here, and no much larger clone lies one base off it. This sample was included in a study of CD8 T cells in Susac syndrome (dated by TCRdb to about 2019). For context, the study as a whole: Whether CD8+ T cell activation and differentiation in Susac syndrome was antigen driven was tested using repertoire sequencing. The paper's findings and limits, for the study overall: The TCR sequencing and HLA analysis was acknowledged to have included a relatively small number of individuals.

Peripheral blood CD8+ and CD4+ T cells from healthy donors, Susac syndrome patients and multiple sclerosis patients were profiled by high-throughput TCR beta sequencing. Healthy donors were age- and sex-matched controls. Bulk CD8+ and CD4+ T cells were purified magnetically by negative isolation, whereas CD8+ TEMRA cells were enriched by FACS. Blood was drawn into EDTA tubes, processed within 24 hours, and PBMCs were isolated by density gradient centrifugation. PBMCs intended for TCR sequencing were cryopreserved in liquid nitrogen and thawed later in a water bath at 37 degrees C. Purity of sorted or isolated CD4+, CD8+ and CD8+ TEMRA cells was at least 90%. The germline V gene encodes CDR1 LGHNA and CDR2 YSLEER. The cysteine opens and the phenylalanine closes a CDR3 of 15 amino acids. CDR3 DNA only is kept here, 45 bases in frame from base 1. V is trimmed back by 0 bases and J by 1 base, and the junction contains 3 bases that no gene match accounts for.

RNA was extracted with the RNeasy kit and 0.5 to 1 ug was reverse transcribed using random hexamers. TCR beta CDR3 regions were amplified with the immunoSEQ multiplex PCR assay covering 54 Vbeta and 13 Jbeta segments. PCR amplification bias was corrected by using a synthetic template baseline for primer optimization and computational correction. Concerning the study's data processing: Reads were assigned to V, D and J genes according to IMGT and analyzed in immunoSEQ Analyzer, with only productive sequences retained. Clonality was calculated as one minus the Shannon entropy normalized by log2 of the number of productive unique sequences. Public and private clones were assessed among the 100 most prevalent clones of each patient and control. A clone was defined as Susac-specific if it was absent from the healthy and MS cohorts, from more than 850 published viral clones and from other ImmuneACCESS disease sequences. The public reads were quality trimmed at Q25 with fastp and then assembled into clones with MiXCR by TCRdb, keeping productive beta chains. Records with the same CDR3 protein are collapsed into one entry carrying the most frequent genes and DNA. The V and J calls here are based on TCRdb, not the publication. In all, the sample holds 90,000 to 150,000 distinct CDR3 sequences, and around 90% of those were seen once. About 0.15% of the sample is taken by the ten largest.

This receptor was taken from a human donor in good health. In this chain, TRBV4-3 is recombined with TRBJ2-7, with 7 middle bases fitting TRBD1. The material sequenced was CD4+ T cells from PBMCs. The DNA sequence reads TGCGCCAGCAGCCAAGATGTACAGGGGTCCTACGAGCAGTACTTC. Translated, this gives CASSQDVQGSYEQYF.